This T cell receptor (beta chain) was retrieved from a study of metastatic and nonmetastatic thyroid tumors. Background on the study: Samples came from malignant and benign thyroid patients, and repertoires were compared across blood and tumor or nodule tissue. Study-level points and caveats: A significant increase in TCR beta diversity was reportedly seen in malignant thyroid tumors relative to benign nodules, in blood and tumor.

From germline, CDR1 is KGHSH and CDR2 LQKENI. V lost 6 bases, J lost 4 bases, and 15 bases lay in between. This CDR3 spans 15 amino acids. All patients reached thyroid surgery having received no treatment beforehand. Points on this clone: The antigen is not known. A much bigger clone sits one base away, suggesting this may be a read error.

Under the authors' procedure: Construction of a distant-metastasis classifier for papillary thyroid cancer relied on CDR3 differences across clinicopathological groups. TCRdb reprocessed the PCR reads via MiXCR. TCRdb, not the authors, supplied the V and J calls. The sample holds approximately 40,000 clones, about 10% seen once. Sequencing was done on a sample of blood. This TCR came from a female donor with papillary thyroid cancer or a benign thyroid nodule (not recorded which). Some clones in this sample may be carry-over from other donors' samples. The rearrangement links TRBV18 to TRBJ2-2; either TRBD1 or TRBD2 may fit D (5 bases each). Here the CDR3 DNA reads TGTGCCAGCTCCGTAAGCGCAGGGAGCACCGGGGAGCTGTTTTTT. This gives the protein CASSVSAGSTGELFF. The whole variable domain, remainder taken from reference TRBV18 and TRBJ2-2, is NAGVMQNPRHLVRRRGQEARLRCSPMKGHSHVYWYRQLPEEGLKFMVYLQKENIIDESGMPKERFSAEFPKEGPSILRIQQVVRGDSAAYFCASSVSAGSTGELFFGEGSRLTVL.